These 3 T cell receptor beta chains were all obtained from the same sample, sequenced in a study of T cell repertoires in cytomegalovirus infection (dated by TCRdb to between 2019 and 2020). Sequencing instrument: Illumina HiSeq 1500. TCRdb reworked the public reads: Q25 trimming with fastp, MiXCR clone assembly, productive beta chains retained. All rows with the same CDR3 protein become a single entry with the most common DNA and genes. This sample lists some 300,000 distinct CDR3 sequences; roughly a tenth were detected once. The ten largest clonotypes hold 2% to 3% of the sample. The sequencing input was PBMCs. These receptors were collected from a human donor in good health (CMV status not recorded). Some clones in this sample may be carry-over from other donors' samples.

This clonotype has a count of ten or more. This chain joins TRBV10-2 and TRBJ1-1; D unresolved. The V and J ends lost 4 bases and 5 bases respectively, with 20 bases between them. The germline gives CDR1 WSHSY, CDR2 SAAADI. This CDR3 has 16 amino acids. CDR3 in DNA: TGCGCCAGCAGTGCGTTTAAAACTCTCTGGAGAACTGAAGCTTTCTTT. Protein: CASSAFKTLWRTEAFF.

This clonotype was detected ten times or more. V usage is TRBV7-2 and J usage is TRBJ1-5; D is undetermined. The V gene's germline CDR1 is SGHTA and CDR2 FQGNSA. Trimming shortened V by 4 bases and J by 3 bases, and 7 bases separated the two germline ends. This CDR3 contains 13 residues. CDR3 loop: CASSWVVNQPQHF. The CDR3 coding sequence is TGTGCCAGCAGCTGGGTCGTCAATCAGCCCCAGCATTTT.

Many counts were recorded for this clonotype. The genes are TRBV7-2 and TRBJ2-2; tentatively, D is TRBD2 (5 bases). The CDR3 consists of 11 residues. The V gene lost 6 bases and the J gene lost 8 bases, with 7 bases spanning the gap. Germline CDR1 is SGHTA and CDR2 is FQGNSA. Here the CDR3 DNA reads TGTGCCAGCAGGGACTTGGGGGAGCTGTTTTTT. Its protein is CASRDLGELFF.